The TCR beta chain described here comes from a study of identical twins. General study points: Carriage of fewer insertions was seen in abundant cord blood beta clonotypes, whereas memory repertoires showed none. Out-of-frame TCR alpha sharing in monozygotic twins exceeded recombination model predictions.

A universal primer site was added by template switching, and unique molecular identifiers were carried by the cDNA. TCRdb called the 5' RACE reads again in MiXCR, with one record for every CDR3 protein. Among roughly 150,000 distinct CDR3 sequences listed, around 3.4% were seen once. Comments on this clonotype: Its target is not known.

All donors comprised healthy Caucasians. CDR1 is LGHDT, CDR2 YNNKEL, per germline (reference sequence). V gave up 7 bases and J gave up 4 bases, with 19 bases separating them. This CDR3 spans 15 amino acids. The chain is built from TRBV3-1 and TRBJ1-1; D remains unclear. This sequence was found in a man aged 18 to 29 in good health. The specimen sequenced was memory T cells sorted from blood. The CDR3 protein is CASNLATWGGTEAFF. The CDR3 DNA is TGTGCCAGCAATCTTGCGACGTGGGGTGGCACTGAAGCTTTCTTT.